This is a list of T cell receptor beta chains from one sample in a study of graft-versus-host responses after intestinal transplantation. Data came from immunoSEQ multiplex PCR; TCRdb stores just in-frame clones and leaves some out. The sample consists of about 97,000 clones, around 91% of them appearing once. No antigens are known for them. Sequencing was performed on unstimulated CD4+ T cells sorted from spleen or lymph node cells, taken before transplant. The receptors stem from a human donor who was the organ donor for an intestinal transplant. Each CDR3 is given with its conserved first and last residue. A D gene is named only where the DNA matches it firmly. Size tells how often a clone was seen (once, few, many) or the class of an expanded clone, and some rows leave it out.

V gene	J gene	clone size	D gene	CDR3 DNA	CDR3 protein
TRBV7-2	TRBJ2-4	.	.	TGTGCCAGCAGCTTAGCCACAGCATCCCTAGCCAAAAACATTCAGTACTTC	CASSLATASLAKNIQYF
TRBV19	TRBJ1-3	.	.	TGTGCCAGTACTTCCAGGATATCTGGAAACACCATATATTTT	CASTSRISGNTIYF
TRBV4-2	TRBJ2-5	.	TRBD2	TGTGCCAGCAGCCACGATACTAGCGGGGGGGTGCGGGAGACCCAGTACTTC	CASSHDTSGGVRETQYF
TRBV5-1	TRBJ1-3	.	TRBD1	TGCGCCAGCAGCTTGGCGACAGGGGCTGGAAACACCATATATTTT	CASSLATGAGNTIYF
TRBV6-6	TRBJ2-5	.	.	TGTGCCAGCAGTTACAGGGGGGGCCGGGAGACCCAGTACTTC	CASSYRGGRETQYF
TRBV5-1	TRBJ1-3	few	TRBD1	TGCGCCAGCAGCTTGGCCGGACAGGGAGGCGGAAACACCATATATTTT	CASSLAGQGGGNTIYF
TRBV25-1	TRBJ1-1	.	.	TGTGCCAGCAGTGCTAATCCGAACACTGAAGCTTTCTTT	CASSANPNTEAFF
TRBV10-3	TRBJ1-2	few	TRBD1	TGTGCCATCAGTCAGACCGGGACAGGGGGAATCTATGGCTACACCTTC	CAISQTGTGGIYGYTF
TRBV19	TRBJ1-4	.	TRBD1	TGTGCCAGCAGCCGGACAGGGGCTAATGAAAAACTGTTTTTT	CASSRTGANEKLFF
TRBV19	TRBJ2-2	.	.	TGTGCCAGTAGTCTCCCAGGGACCGGGGCGGGAACGTCCGGGGAGCTGTTTTTT	CASSLPGTGAGTSGELFF
TRBV11-3	TRBJ2-7	.	.	TGTGCCAGCAGCTTAGGACCAGGGAACGAGCAGTACTTC	CASSLGPGNEQYF
TRBV6-5	TRBJ2-7	.	.	TGTGCCAGCAGTCACCCTGCGGGCGAGCAGTACTTC	CASSHPAGEQYF
TRBV6-1	TRBJ2-7	.	TRBD1	TGTGCCAGCAGTGCCTATTCCGGGACAGGGTATTCCTACGAGCAGTACTTC	CASSAYSGTGYSYEQYF
TRBV11-2	TRBJ2-1	.	TRBD2	TGTGCCAGCAGCTACCGACTAGCGGGGGGGGTTGAGCAGTTCTTC	CASSYRLAGGVEQFF
TRBV25-1	TRBJ1-3	.	.	TGTGCCAGCAGTGAAACCTACTCTGGAAACACCATATATTTT	CASSETYSGNTIYF
TRBV4-1	TRBJ2-1	.	TRBD1	TGCGCCAGCAGCCAAATTGGGACAGGGTTGGTCAATGAGCAGTTCTTC	CASSQIGTGLVNEQFF
TRBV4-3	TRBJ2-1	.	.	TGCGCCAGCAGCCAAGAGCGGGGGACAAGCTCCTACAATGAGCAGTTCTTC	CASSQERGTSSYNEQFF
TRBV28	TRBJ1-2	few	.	TGTGCCAGCAGTGTACAGGGTCCTTATGGCTACACCTTC	CASSVQGPYGYTF
TRBV27	TRBJ2-3	.	.	TGTGCCACACAAGGGAGGGGGGGTCTCATAGATACGCAGTATTTT	CATQGRGGLIDTQYF
TRBV6-1	TRBJ2-1	.	.	TGTGCCATCAGTCGGGACATCTACAATGAGCAGTTCTTC	CAISRDIYNEQFF
TRBV9	TRBJ2-1	.	.	TGTGCCAGCAGCGTAGGCATACTCTACAATGAGCAGTTCTTC	CASSVGILYNEQFF
TRBV18	TRBJ2-3	.	TRBD2	TGTGCCAGCTCACCACCTAGCGGGGGCGCAGATACGCAGTATTTT	CASSPPSGGADTQYF
TRBV19	TRBJ1-6	once	.	TGTGCCAGTAGTATAGCCCGAGGGAATTCACCCCTCCACTTT	CASSIARGNSPLHF
TRBV27	TRBJ2-7	.	.	TGTGCCAGCAGTTTTGCCTTCTACTACGAGCAGTACTTC	CASSFAFYYEQYF
TRBV12-5	TRBJ1-1	.	TRBD1	TGTGCTAGTGGTTCTACAGGGGGTTCAGCTTTCTTT	CASGSTGGSAFF
TRBV4-1	TRBJ2-5	once	.	TGCGCCAGCAGCCAGGCGACAGCAAGGGAGACCCAGTACTTC	CASSQATARETQYF
TRBV7-2	TRBJ1-5	few	.	TGTGCCAGCAGCTTAGACAGAAATCAGCCCCAGCATTTT	CASSLDRNQPQHF
TRBV7-3	TRBJ2-7	.	TRBD1	TGTGCCAGCAGCCGGGACAGCTCCTACGAGCAGTACTTC	CASSRDSSYEQYF
TRBV7-9	TRBJ1-1	once	.	TGTGCCAGCAGCTTAGATCGGTCGACAGCGAACACTGAAGCTTTCTTT	CASSLDRSTANTEAFF
TRBV7-6	TRBJ2-7	.	.	TGTGCCAGCAGCTTAGGCCCGTTCGGGACTGCCTACGAGCAGTACTTC	CASSLGPFGTAYEQYF
TRBV27	TRBJ1-2	.	TRBD1	TGTGCCAGCAGTCCCCAGGACAGGGTGAGGAGGGGCTACACCTTC	CASSPQDRVRRGYTF
TRBV18	TRBJ2-7	.	.	TGTGCCAGCTCACCACCGGGGCCCAGCTACGAGCAGTACTTC	CASSPPGPSYEQYF
TRBV19	TRBJ2-4	once	TRBD1	TGTGCCAGTAGTATAGGAGGGGGCCAGGGCTTGCCCAAAAACATTCAGTACTTC	CASSIGGGQGLPKNIQYF
TRBV12-5	TRBJ2-1	.	TRBD2	TGTGCTAGTGGTGTTAGCGGGGGGGCCTACAATGAGCAGTTCTTC	CASGVSGGAYNEQFF
TRBV4-1	TRBJ1-2	.	TRBD1	TGCGCCAGCAGCCAAAGGGACAGTCTATCACGTATCGGCTATGGCTACACCTTC	CASSQRDSLSRIGYGYTF
TRBV7-9	TRBJ2-7	.	.	TGTGCCAGCAGCTTTGACAGATGGTCCTACGAGCAGTACTTC	CASSFDRWSYEQYF
TRBV11-2	TRBJ2-3	.	TRBD2	TGTGCCAGCAGCTTGGGTGGGGGGGAGAGAATCCGAGATACGCAGTATTTT	CASSLGGGERIRDTQYF
TRBV15	TRBJ2-2	.	.	TGTGCCACCAGCAGAGTACCCGGAGCCGCGACCGGGGAGCTGTTTTTT	CATSRVPGAATGELFF
TRBV18	TRBJ2-7	.	.	TGTGCCAGCTCACCAAGAGGGATATACGAGCAGTACTTC	CASSPRGIYEQYF
TRBV29-1	TRBJ2-7	once	TRBD1	TGCAGCGTTGTCGACAGGGCCCTCAAAACCTACGAGCAGTACTTC	CSVVDRALKTYEQYF
TRBV30	TRBJ1-5	.	TRBD1	TGTGCCTGGAGTGGGGGACAGAAGAATCAGCCCCAGCATTTT	CAWSGGQKNQPQHF
TRBV4-1	TRBJ2-3	.	TRBD2	TGCGCCAGCAGCCAAGCTCTAGCGGGGGGGCCAGGAGATACGCAGTATTTT	CASSQALAGGPGDTQYF
TRBV6-1	TRBJ1-4	.	TRBD1	TGTGCCACTAATCTTCAGGGGGCGGGTAATGAAAAACTGTTTTTT	CATNLQGAGNEKLFF
TRBV15	TRBJ2-7	.	.	TGTGCCACCAGCAGAGATTTAGACAGCTCCTACGAGCAGTACTTC	CATSRDLDSSYEQYF
TRBV4-1	TRBJ2-1	.	TRBD2	TGCGCCAGCAGCCAAGAATCCCTAGCGGGGGGGTACAATGAGCAGTTCTTC	CASSQESLAGGYNEQFF
TRBV5-1	TRBJ2-6	.	.	TGCGCCAGCAGCTTGAAACACCGTGCTGGGGCCAACGTCCTGACTTTC	CASSLKHRAGANVLTF
TRBV5-1	TRBJ2-5	.	TRBD2	TGCGCCAGCAGCTCCACTAGCGGGGGAGAGACCCAGTACTTC	CASSSTSGGETQYF
TRBV4-3	TRBJ2-5	.	TRBD1	TGCGCCAGCAGCCAAGCCGACAGGGGGGTAACCCAGTACTTC	CASSQADRGVTQYF
TRBV5-4	TRBJ2-1	.	TRBD2	TGTGCCAGCAGCTTGGGCCGTTGGCGGGGGGGTGTCAATGAGCAGTTCTTC	CASSLGRWRGGVNEQFF
TRBV7-9	TRBJ2-7	.	.	TGTGCCAGCAGCTTAGCGCTTAACTGGGTGCAGCGAAGCTCCTACGAGCAGTACTTC	CASSLALNWVQRSSYEQYF
TRBV2	TRBJ1-1	.	TRBD1	TGTGCCAGCAGGGGGGGACAGTTCAACACTGAAGCTTTCTTT	CASRGGQFNTEAFF
TRBV4-2	TRBJ2-2	once	.	TGTGCCAGCAGCCAGGCTGGTTCCGGGGAGCTGTTTTTT	CASSQAGSGELFF
TRBV7-8	TRBJ1-5	.	.	TGTGCCAGCAGCTTATTGGGCAGGCAGCCCCAGCATTTT	CASSLLGRQPQHF
TRBV27	TRBJ2-2	.	TRBD2	TGTGCCAGCAGAGCTAGCGGGGGGGCGAACACCGGGGAGCTGTTTTTT	CASRASGGANTGELFF
TRBV4-1	TRBJ2-3	.	.	TGCGCCAGCAGCCAAGGGCGGGGGCCTAGCACAGATACGCAGTATTTT	CASSQGRGPSTDTQYF
TRBV30	TRBJ1-5	.	TRBD1	TGTGCCTGGAGTGCCAGACAGGGATCTAGCAATCAGCCCCAGCATTTT	CAWSARQGSSNQPQHF
TRBV6-6	TRBJ2-1	few	.	TGTGCCAGCAGCCCCTTAAGCGGCCCGTACAATGAGCAGTTCTTC	CASSPLSGPYNEQFF
TRBV5-1	TRBJ1-3	.	TRBD1	TGCGCCAGCAGCTTGATCGGGACAGGCTCTGGAAACACCATATATTTT	CASSLIGTGSGNTIYF
TRBV30	TRBJ2-7	.	TRBD2	TGTGCCTGGGGACTTGGGGTGACTAGCGGGGGGATCTACGAGCAGTACTTC	CAWGLGVTSGGIYEQYF
TRBV9	TRBJ1-4	.	.	TGTGCCAGCAGCGTAGGGTTCCACCCCAGTGAAAAACTGTTTTTT	CASSVGFHPSEKLFF